One sample yielded the 23 T cell receptor beta chains listed below, sequenced in a study of blood T cell repertoires in COVID-19. TCRdb's copy holds only in-frame clones and misses some; the assay was immunoSEQ multiplex PCR. The data show around 250,000 clones, 65% to 85% seen once. The specimen sequenced was peripheral blood. These receptors all come from a middle-aged woman who had recovered from COVID-19.

In its sample, this clone was seen a few times. The V and J genes are TRBV28 and TRBJ1-6, with 10 bases aligning to TRBD1. After removal of 3 bases from V and 10 bases from J, the junction contained 6 bases not matched to a gene. The CDR3 sequence is 15 residues long. Looked up from germline, CDR1 is MDHEN and CDR2 is SYDVKM. As DNA, the CDR3 is TGTGCCAGCAGTTTCTCCGGGACAGGGGACTCACCCCTCCACTTT. It translates to CASSFSGTGDSPLHF.

The chain joins TRBV2 to TRBJ1-3; the match to TRBD1 covers 7 bases. Losses at the gene ends were 6 bases for V and 4 bases for J; bases not matched to a gene: 3. The CDR3 is 13 residues long. The V gene's germline CDR1 is SNHLY and CDR2 FYNNEI. CDR3 protein: CASRTGSGNTIYF. CDR3 coding DNA: TGTGCCAGCAGGACAGGGTCCGGAAACACCATATATTTT.

The chain carries TRBV30 and TRBJ1-4; 7 bases match TRBD1. V trimming: 5 bases; J trimming: 5 bases; junction bases outside the gene matches: 11. CDR3 length equals 15 residues. Per germline, CDR1 GTSNPN and CDR2 SVGIG (reference sequence). CDR3 bases: TGTGCCTGGGGGGGGACGGGACAGCCAAATGAAAAACTGTTTTTT. This codes for CAWGGTGQPNEKLFF.

In this sample, this clone turned up a few times. The sample carries other DNA sequences with the same CDR3. This rearrangement joins TRBV4-1 to TRBJ2-7; D gene unclear. The germline V gene encodes CDR1 MGHRA and CDR2 YSYEKL. This CDR3 contains 14 residues. The V gene lost 1 base and the J gene lost 3 bases, with 10 bases spanning the gap. The CDR3 coding sequence is TGCGCCAGCAGCCAAGGGGCGTTGAGCTACGAGCAGTACTTC. It specifies CASSQGALSYEQYF.

V and J are TRBV7-9 and TRBJ1-2; D gene unclear. Germline V CDR1 and CDR2: SEHNR, FQNEAQ (reference sequence). V was clipped by 5 bases and J by 6 bases, with 10 bases between them. The CDR3 consists of 12 residues. Here the CDR3 DNA reads TGTGCCAGCAGCCCCGGAGCAAATGGCTACACCTTC. This codes for CASSPGANGYTF. Full variable domain (outside the CDR3, taken from reference TRBV7-9 and TRBJ1-2): DTGVSQNPRHKITKRGQNVTFRCDPISEHNRLYWYRQTLGQGPEFLTYFQNEAQLEKSRLLSDRFSAERPKGSFSTLEIQRTEQGDSAMYLCASSPGANGYTFGSGTRLTVV.

This chain joins TRBV6-1 and TRBJ2-2; 12 nucleotides agree with TRBD2. With V trimmed by 4 bases and J by 3 bases, 3 bases remained unmatched. Germline CDR1 reads MNHNS; CDR2 reads SASEGT. CDR3 length equals 16 residues. The CDR3 region has the DNA TGTGCCAGCAGTGGCCTAGCGGGGGGGCACACCGGGGAGCTGTTTTTT. Its protein product is CASSGLAGGHTGELFF.

The chain recombines TRBV5-1 with TRBJ1-6, with D possibly TRBD1 on 6 matching bases. CDR3 size: 15 residues. Trimming removed 4 bases from V and 8 bases from J, with 16 bases in between. From germline, CDR1 is SGHRS and CDR2 YFSETQ. CDR3 coding DNA: TGCGCCAGCAGCATCTATGGGGGCGTTGATTCACCCCTCCACTTT. This codes for CASSIYGGVDSPLHF. Together with reference TRBV5-1 and TRBJ1-6, the CDR3 gives the full variable domain: KAGVTQTPRYLIKTRGQQVTLSCSPISGHRSVSWYQQTPGQGLQFLFEYFSETQRNKGNFPGRFSGRQFSNSRSEMNVSTLELGDSALYLCASSIYGGVDSPLHFGNGTRLTVT.

The V call is TRBV4-1, the J call TRBJ2-3; D may be TRBD2 (6 bases). The CDR3 has 18 amino acids. Trimming took 0 bases from V and 1 from J, leaving 17 bases between them. The germline CDR1 and CDR2 sequences are MGHRA and YSYEKL. The CDR3 here is CASSQEGMAGLGTDTQYF. For the CDR3, the DNA is TGCGCCAGCAGCCAAGAGGGTATGGCGGGGTTGGGCACAGATACGCAGTATTTT.

The chain joins TRBV5-4 to TRBJ1-2; a weak D match, TRBD1 (6 bases). V was pared by 4 bases and J by 2 bases, with 9 bases between. The CDR3 runs 13 residues. Germline assignment: CDR1 SGHNT and CDR2 YYREEE (reference sequence). Here the CDR3 reads CASSLQGNYGYTF. Here the CDR3 DNA reads TGTGCCAGCAGCCTACAGGGAAACTATGGCTACACCTTC.

The genes are TRBV24-1 and TRBJ1-2, with 10 positions matching TRBD1. Unmatched junction bases numbered 5, after V lost 3 bases and J lost 8 bases. The CDR3 runs 14 residues. Germline loops: CDR1 KGHDR, CDR2 SFDVKD. The CDR3 DNA reads TGTGCCACCAGTGATAGACAGGGGGCGAAGGGCTACACCTTC. Its translation: CATSDRQGAKGYTF.

This clone is a singleton in its sample. DNA of the CDR3: TGTGCCAGCAGTTACTCGCCTGCTGTCAGGGCTTATGGCTACACCTTC. Amino acids: CASSYSPAVRAYGYTF. This chain joins TRBV6-5 and TRBJ1-2, with D possibly TRBD1 on 5 matching bases. V lost 0 bases, J lost 5 bases, and 16 bases lay in between. The CDR3 has 16 residues. Per the germline V gene, CDR1 is MNHEY and CDR2 is SVGAGI.

This chain uses TRBV24-1 with TRBJ2-7, with D unresolved. Per germline, CDR1 KGHDR and CDR2 SFDVKD. Trimming pared 2 bases from V and 3 bases from J, leaving 7 bases between. The CDR3 runs 13 residues. The CDR3, as DNA: TGTGCCACCAGTGATTACACAGACTACGAGCAGTACTTC. Protein product: CATSDYTDYEQYF.

This chain connects TRBV11-2 to TRBJ2-5; D perhaps matches TRBD1 (6 bases). V was cut by 5 bases and J by 5 bases, with 21 bases left in between. The CDR3 spans 16 residues. CDR1 is SGHAT, CDR2 FQNNGV, per germline. In DNA form, the CDR3 reads TGTGCCAGCAGCCAGGGGACCACCATAGGGCGGGAGACCCAGTACTTC. Encoded protein: CASSQGTTIGRETQYF.

In this sample, this clone turned up many times. The chain carries TRBV10-3 and TRBJ1-2, with D possibly TRBD1 on 5 matching bases. Trimming stripped 3 bases from V and 8 bases from J, with 13 bases between. The CDR3 is 13 amino acids. Germline V lookup: CDR1 ENHRY, CDR2 SYGVKD. The CDR3: CAISDGEGSGYTF. CDR3 coding DNA: TGTGCCATCAGTGATGGGGAGGGGAGCGGCTACACCTTC.

The chain uses TRBV19 and TRBJ1-2; the match to TRBD1 covers 10 bases. Germline CDR1 is LNHDA and CDR2 is SQIVND (reference sequence). Losses at the gene ends were 5 bases for V and 8 bases for J; bases not matched to a gene: 8. The CDR3 runs to 14 residues. CDR3: CASSDRGREVGYTF. CDR3 sequence (DNA): TGTGCCAGTAGTGACAGGGGGCGCGAAGTGGGCTACACCTTC.

The chain links TRBV20-1 to TRBJ2-1; 10 bases agree with TRBD2. The length of the CDR3 is 16 residues. V dropped 3 bases and J dropped 5; count of bases not matched to a gene: 10. CDR1 and CDR2 (germline): DFQATT, SNEGSKA (reference sequence). For the CDR3, the DNA is TGCAGTGCTAGTCGAGGGGGTCTAGCGGGGGACAATGAGCAGTTCTTC. As protein: CSASRGGLAGDNEQFF.

This chain connects TRBV3-1 (or the pseudogene TRBV3-2) to TRBJ1-1; D is perhaps TRBD1 (5 bases). This CDR3 has 13 residues. Trimming took 7 bases from V and 5 from J, leaving 14 bases between them. From germline, CDR1 is LGHDT and CDR2 YNNKEL (reference sequence). This CDR3 reads CASTRGGGTEAFF. The CDR3 nucleotides read TGTGCCAGCACCCGGGGTGGGGGGACTGAAGCTTTCTTT.

This chain links TRBV7-2 with TRBJ2-1; 10 bases map to TRBD2. The CDR3 is made up of 13 amino acids. The germline gives CDR1 SGHTA, CDR2 FQGNSA. V trimming: 4 bases; J trimming: 10 bases; junction bases outside the gene matches: 4. In DNA, the CDR3 is TGTGCCAGCAGCTCCACTAGCGGGGTCGAGCAGTTCTTC. Protein sequence: CASSSTSGVEQFF.

CDR3 amino acids: CATSETWGGTSSTDTQYF. The CDR3 region has the DNA TGTGCCACCAGTGAGACCTGGGGGGGGACCTCAAGCACAGATACGCAGTATTTT. The chain links TRBV24-1 to TRBJ2-3; 7 positions agree with TRBD2. The germline V gene encodes CDR1 KGHDR and CDR2 SFDVKD. The CDR3 consists of 18 residues. Germline trimming cut 4 bases from V and 0 bases from J; bases unmatched to any gene: 12.

This chain joins TRBV29-1 and TRBJ2-3; D not certain. CDR3 length equals 14 residues. The germline V gene has CDR1 SQVTM and CDR2 ANQGSEA. The V end was cut by 3 bases, the J end by 4 bases, with 14 bases between. The CDR3 nucleotides are TGCAGCGTTGAGCCCCGAGGAGTACCAGATACGCAGTATTTT. Translation: CSVEPRGVPDTQYF.

The chain joins TRBV7-9 to TRBJ1-2; 7 nucleotides align to TRBD1. The length of the CDR3 is 15 residues. The J segment lost 8 bases and the V segment lost 5 bases, leaving 14 bases of the junction unmatched. Germline CDR1 is SEHNR and CDR2 is FQNEAQ (reference sequence). The CDR3, as DNA: TGTGCCAGCAGCCTTTCGCCCGGGACAGTAAGCGGCTACACCTTC. Protein: CASSLSPGTVSGYTF.

This chain uses TRBV18 with TRBJ2-2; maybe TRBD1 (6 bases). Germline CDR1 is KGHSH and CDR2 is LQKENI. CDR3 length: 16 residues. The ends were cut back, 3 bases at V and 5 bases at J, with 16 bases in the middle. As DNA, the CDR3 is TGTGCCAGCTCACCGCTTTCAGGGGAAAGAACCGGGGAGCTGTTTTTT. It encodes CASSPLSGERTGELFF.

The chain links TRBV9 to TRBJ2-7, with D possibly matching TRBD2 (5 bases). Trimming stripped 1 base from V and 6 bases from J, with 11 bases between. CDR1 is SGDLS and CDR2 is YYNGEE in the germline V gene. The CDR3 is 13 amino acids. This CDR3 reads CASSVIERSEQYF. The CDR3 bases are TGTGCCAGCAGCGTAATCGAGCGGAGCGAGCAGTACTTC.